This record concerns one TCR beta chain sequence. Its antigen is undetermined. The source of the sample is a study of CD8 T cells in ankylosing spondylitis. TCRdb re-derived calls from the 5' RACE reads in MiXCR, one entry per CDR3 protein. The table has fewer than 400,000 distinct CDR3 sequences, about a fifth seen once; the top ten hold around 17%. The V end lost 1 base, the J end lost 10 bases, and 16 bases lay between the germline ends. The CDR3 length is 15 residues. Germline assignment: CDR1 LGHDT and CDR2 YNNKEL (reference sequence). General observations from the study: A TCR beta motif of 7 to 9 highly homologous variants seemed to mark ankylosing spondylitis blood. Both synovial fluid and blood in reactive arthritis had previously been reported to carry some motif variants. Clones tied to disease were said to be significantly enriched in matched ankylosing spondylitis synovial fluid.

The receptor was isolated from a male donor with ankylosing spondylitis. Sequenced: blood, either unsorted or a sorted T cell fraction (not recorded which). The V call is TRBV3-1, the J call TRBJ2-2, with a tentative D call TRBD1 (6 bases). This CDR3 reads CASSQATGWRAELFF. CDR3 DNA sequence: TGTGCCAGCAGCCAAGCTACAGGGTGGCGTGCGGAGCTGTTTTTT.